The 32 T cell receptor beta chains reported below all come from one sample, sequenced in a study of blood T cell repertoires in COVID-19. Here immunoSEQ multiplex PCR was the method, and the copy in TCRdb shows in-frame clones only, minus some. The sample includes roughly 330,000 clones, over 75% seen only once; the top ten take approximately 5.3%. Material for sequencing was PBMCs or T cells enriched from blood (not recorded which). These receptors all come from a woman aged 25 to 39 who had recovered from COVID-19.

This chain uses TRBV4-1 with TRBJ2-2; 8 nucleotides line up with TRBD2. Germline CDR1 and CDR2: MGHRA and YSYEKL. The V and J ends lost 7 bases and 6 bases, in that order; junction bases with no gene match: 19. This CDR3 is 18 amino acids long. The CDR3 region is CASNDPRASGRNAGELFF. CDR3 bases: TGCGCCAGCAATGACCCTAGGGCTAGCGGGCGTAACGCCGGGGAGCTGTTTTTT.

The rearrangement joins TRBV7-3 to TRBJ2-1; 8 nucleotides align to TRBD1. V shed 5 bases and J 7 bases; nucleotides not matched to a gene: 7. The CDR3 is 14 residues long. Germline lookup yields CDR1 SGHTA and CDR2 FQGTGA. The CDR3, as DNA: TGTGCCAGCAGCCCCAGGGGGCTAGTGAATGAGCAGTTCTTC. This sequence encodes CASSPRGLVNEQFF.

V and J are TRBV15 and TRBJ2-7; 10 bases match TRBD2. Germline CDR1 reads LNHNV; CDR2 reads YYDKDF (reference sequence). J lost 2 bases, V lost 3 bases, and 10 bases had no gene match. The CDR3 has 17 residues. The CDR3 loop reads CATSSRRASGGTYEQYF. For the CDR3, the DNA is TGTGCCACCAGCAGTCGTCGTGCTAGCGGGGGTACCTACGAGCAGTACTTC.

V gene TRBV9 combines with J gene TRBJ1-4; D possibly corresponds to TRBD1 (6 bases). This CDR3 region has 15 residues. Per germline, CDR1 SGDLS and CDR2 YYNGEE. V lost 4 bases, J lost 7 bases, and 17 bases lay in between. DNA for the CDR3: TGTGCCAGCAGCATTAACCCGGACAGTAGTGAAAAACTGTTTTTT. This sequence encodes CASSINPDSSEKLFF.

The chain joins TRBV19 to TRBJ1-6; 10 bases are a match to TRBD1. Losses at the gene ends were 9 bases for V and 8 bases for J; bases not matched to a gene: 4. CDR1 LNHDA and CDR2 SQIVND come from the germline V gene (reference sequence). This CDR3 region has 13 residues. The CDR3 is CASRQGAHSPLHF. The CDR3 DNA reads TGTGCCAGCAGACAGGGGGCGCATTCACCCCTCCACTTT. Complete variable domain (other parts from reference TRBV19 and TRBJ1-6): DGGITQSPKYLFRKEGQNVTLSCEQNLNHDAMYWYRQDPGQGLRLIYYSQIVNDFQKGDIAEGYSVSREKKESFPLTVTSAQKNPTAFYLCASRQGAHSPLHFGNGTRLTVT.

The V gene is TRBV7-9, the J gene TRBJ2-7; maybe TRBD1 (7 bases). This CDR3 contains 17 residues. V lost 6 bases, J lost 4 bases, and 25 bases lay in between. Germline V gene data show CDR1 as SEHNR and CDR2 as FQNEAQ (reference sequence). The CDR3 region is CASRPVGTAGRGYEQYF. CDR3 sequence (DNA): TGTGCCAGCAGACCGGTAGGGACAGCCGGACGGGGGTACGAGCAGTACTTC.

This chain joins TRBV6-6 and TRBJ1-5; maybe TRBD1 (5 bases). CDR1 is MNHNY and CDR2 is SVGAGI in the germline V gene (reference sequence). V lost 5 bases to trimming and J lost 4 bases, with 12 bases between them. This CDR3 has 14 amino acids. The CDR3 nucleotides read TGTGCCAGCAGTAGAACAGGATTAAATCAGCCCCAGCATTTT. Translation gives CASSRTGLNQPQHF.

The chain uses TRBV2 and TRBJ1-1; D uncertain. The ends were cut back, 11 bases at V and 1 base at J, with 17 bases in the middle. The CDR3 extends over 14 amino acids. CDR1 is SNHLY, CDR2 FYNNEI, per germline. The chain's CDR3 is CASARRETNTEAFF. The CDR3 DNA follows: TGTGCCTCCGCCAGGAGGGAGACGAACACTGAAGCTTTCTTT.

This clone showed up just once. The chain combines TRBV6-1 with TRBJ1-2, with unresolved D. This CDR3 has 14 residues. Per germline, CDR1 MNHNS and CDR2 SASEGT. Trimming removed 1 base from V and 5 bases from J, with 11 bases in between. CDR3 residues: CASSEGGFYYGYTF. CDR3 coding DNA: TGTGCCAGCAGTGAAGGAGGGTTTTATTATGGCTACACCTTC.

This clone showed up just a few times. The chain has TRBV27 and TRBJ1-2, with TRBD1 identical over 7 bases. The trim removed 1 base at V and 6 bases at J, leaving 2 bases unmatched. Germline V lookup: CDR1 MNHEY, CDR2 SMNVEV (reference sequence). The CDR3 extends over 13 amino acids. CDR3 in DNA: TGTGCCAGCAGTTTATGGGGGACAGATGGCTACACCTTC. Protein: CASSLWGTDGYTF.

This chain joins TRBV5-6 and TRBJ2-7, with TRBD1 matching 12 bases. This CDR3 comprises 14 residues. V trimming: 4 bases; J trimming: 5 bases; junction bases outside the gene matches: 4. Germline V gene lookup returns CDR1 SGHDT and CDR2 YYEEEE. The CDR3 spells CASSMGQGANEQYF. The CDR3 region has the DNA TGTGCCAGCAGCATGGGACAGGGGGCTAACGAGCAGTACTTC.

This clone was counted a few times. The chain couples TRBV7-8 to TRBJ2-3; 9 bases align to TRBD2. CDR1 is SGHVS, CDR2 FQNEAQ, per germline. The CDR3 covers 16 residues. V lost 2 bases, J lost 2 bases, and 5 bases stayed unmatched. The CDR3 bases are TGTGCCAGCAGCTTAAGCCCTAGCGGGGACACAGATACGCAGTATTTT. Protein: CASSLSPSGDTDTQYF.

This chain joins TRBV30 and TRBJ2-5; D gene unclear. The germline gives CDR1 GTSNPN, CDR2 SVGIG (reference sequence). V lost 0 bases to trimming and J lost 2 bases, with 10 bases between them. This CDR3 has 14 amino acids. CDR3 sequence: CAWSVGPIQETQYF. The CDR3 DNA reads as TGTGCCTGGAGTGTTGGGCCAATTCAAGAGACCCAGTACTTC.

V is TRBV7-2 and J is TRBJ2-2; TRBD2 might be the D (6 bases). This CDR3 is 15 amino acids long. The V end was cut by 2 bases, the J end by 4 bases, with 11 bases between. Germline V gives CDR1 SGHTA, CDR2 FQGNSA. In nucleotides, the CDR3 is TGTGCCAGCAGCTTATTACTAGCCTTCACCGGGGAGCTGTTTTTT. Amino acid sequence: CASSLLLAFTGELFF.

The rearrangement links TRBV21-1 to TRBJ2-3; the tabulated D call, TRBD2, remains unverified against the DNA. TRBV21-1 is noted as a pseudogene. There are 17 residues in the CDR3. As DNA, the CDR3 is TGTGCCAGCGGGGCCCCGGGGGGCGCCCCTAGCACAGATACGCAGTATTTT. It yields the protein CASGAPGGAPSTDTQYF.

The CDR3 nucleotides read TGCGCCAGCATTGAAGGGATAGCGGAAGGTACGCAGTATTTT. Its protein is CASIEGIAEGTQYF. The J gene is TRBJ2-3, the V gene TRBV10-2; TRBD2 might be the D (6 bases). Germline values: CDR1 WSHSY, CDR2 SAAADI. This CDR3 comprises 14 residues. V shed 7 bases and J shed 8 bases, with 19 bases lying between them.

V gene TRBV2 combines with J gene TRBJ2-5, with TRBD2 as a possible D gene (5 bases). CDR1 and CDR2 from the germline V gene are SNHLY and FYNNEI. CDR3 length equals 13 residues. V lost 6 bases and J lost 4, with 12 bases in between. CDR3 in DNA: TGTGCCAGCAGCAAGGACTTAGGAGAGACCCAGTACTTC. Protein sequence: CASSKDLGETQYF.

This clone occurred a few times. The chain carries TRBV5-5 and TRBJ1-1; D call uncertain. Trimming removed 3 bases from V and 1 base from J, with 13 bases in between. This CDR3 comprises 15 residues. Germline V gene sequence: CDR1 SGHKS, CDR2 YYEKEE (reference sequence). CDR3 bases: TGTGCCAGCAGCTGGGAGGAAGGGAGGAACACTGAAGCTTTCTTT. As protein: CASSWEEGRNTEAFF.

V is TRBV7-3 and J is TRBJ1-1; the D gene is possibly TRBD1 (5 bases). Germline V CDR1 and CDR2: SGHTA, FQGTGA. The V gene lost 5 bases and the J gene lost 2 bases, with 18 bases spanning the gap. The CDR3 sequence is 16 residues long. The CDR3 here is CASSPSPGRDNTEAFF. The CDR3 DNA reads as TGTGCCAGCAGCCCTTCACCCGGCAGGGATAACACTGAAGCTTTCTTT.

The rearrangement joins TRBV5-1 to TRBJ1-3; D is unresolved. Germline values: CDR1 SGHRS, CDR2 YFSETQ. The CDR3 has 17 amino acids. The V gene lost 1 base and the J gene lost 1 base, with 15 bases spanning the gap. CDR3 in amino acids: CASSLTPDVRSGNTIYF. CDR3 DNA: TGCGCCAGCAGCTTGACCCCCGACGTCAGGTCTGGAAACACCATATATTTT.

The rearrangement joins TRBV11-2 to TRBJ2-1; D is uncertain. The CDR3 length is 17 residues. Germline CDR1 SGHAT, CDR2 FQNNGV. V shed 0 bases and J shed 3 bases, with 15 bases lying between them. This CDR3 reads CASSLEAGPAFYNEQFF. In DNA, the CDR3 is TGTGCCAGCAGCTTAGAGGCAGGCCCGGCCTTCTACAATGAGCAGTTCTTC.

The CDR3 here is CASSVRDSSYEQYF. For the CDR3, the DNA is TGCGCCAGCAGCGTCCGGGACTCCTCCTACGAGCAGTACTTC. The chain is built from TRBV5-1 and TRBJ2-7; weak D call: TRBD2 (6 bases). Trimming took off 4 bases at V and 0 bases at J, with 11 bases between the two ends. Germline loops: CDR1 SGHRS, CDR2 YFSETQ. The CDR3 contains 14 residues.

This chain links TRBV5-8 with TRBJ1-1, with 7 bases fitting TRBD1. The CDR3 extends over 17 amino acids. The V segment lost 4 bases and the J segment 1 base; nucleotides outside the gene matches: 13. Germline V gene sequence: CDR1 SGHTS, CDR2 YDEGEE. The CDR3 nucleotides are TGTGCCAGCAGCCCACGGGACAGTGGGGTTTGGAACACTGAAGCTTTCTTT. This sequence encodes CASSPRDSGVWNTEAFF.

V gene TRBV5-6 combines with J gene TRBJ1-2; D call uncertain. V was clipped by 1 base and J by 8 bases, with 12 bases between them. The CDR3 has 13 residues. Germline CDR1 reads SGHDT; CDR2 reads YYEEEE. This chain's CDR3 is CASSLTQVLGYTF. For the CDR3, the DNA is TGTGCCAGCAGCTTGACCCAGGTGTTAGGCTACACCTTC.

The chain uses TRBV19 and TRBJ2-5; a possible D gene is TRBD2 (6 bases). Germline-derived CDR1 and CDR2 are LNHDA and SQIVND (reference sequence). This CDR3 is 18 amino acids long. V was clipped by 3 bases and J by 4 bases, with 24 bases between them. CDR3 protein: CASSIRIILATERETQYF. The DNA of the CDR3 is TGTGCCAGTAGTATTAGAATCATACTAGCTACGGAGCGAGAGACCCAGTACTTC.

V usage is TRBV3-1 (or the pseudogene TRBV3-2) and J usage is TRBJ2-5, with 12 bases lining up with TRBD2. This CDR3 comprises 15 residues. The V and J ends lost 3 bases and 6 bases, in that order; junction bases with no gene match: 5. CDR1 LGHDT and CDR2 YNNKEL come from the germline V gene (reference sequence). The CDR3 region is CASSHLAGGPQTQYF. The CDR3 nucleotides are TGTGCCAGCAGCCATCTAGCGGGGGGGCCCCAGACCCAGTACTTC.

The chain joins TRBV4-1 to TRBJ2-3; 10 nucleotides line up with TRBD2. With 0 bases clipped from V and 7 bases from J, the junction kept 4 bases outside the gene matches. CDR1 and CDR2 (germline): MGHRA, YSYEKL. The CDR3 extends over 15 amino acids. CDR3 sequence (DNA): TGCGCCAGCAGCCAAGAGGTAGCGGGGGGACATACGCAGTATTTT. It codes for CASSQEVAGGHTQYF.

The chain uses TRBV24-1 and TRBJ1-2, with 8 bases matching TRBD1. Germline values: CDR1 KGHDR, CDR2 SFDVKD. CDR3 size: 14 residues. V shed 5 bases and J 4 bases; nucleotides not matched to a gene: 5. CDR3 nucleotides: TGTGCCACCAGTGCCAGGGGGCGCGGCTATGGCTACACCTTC. This codes for CATSARGRGYGYTF.

The chain is built from TRBV7-9 and TRBJ1-2, with no clear D. The CDR3 spans 15 residues. The germline V and J ends were trimmed by 2 bases and 1 base, with 11 bases remaining between them. Per the germline V gene, CDR1 is SEHNR and CDR2 is FQNEAQ (reference sequence). CDR3 DNA: TGTGCCAGCAGCTTATACGACATAGATAACTATGGCTACACCTTC. Its translation is CASSLYDIDNYGYTF.

The chain combines TRBV27 with TRBJ2-7, with 10 bases identical to TRBD2. CDR3 length: 15 amino acids. V shed 5 bases, J shed 2 bases, and the junction held 6 bases outside the gene matches. In germline, CDR1 is MNHEY, CDR2 SMNVEV (reference sequence). The chain's CDR3 is CASSPGSGGPYEQYF. CDR3 sequence (DNA): TGTGCCAGCAGTCCAGGTAGCGGGGGGCCCTACGAGCAGTACTTC.

The chain uses TRBV19 and TRBJ2-1; D is unresolved. The CDR3 runs to 15 residues. Germline assignment: CDR1 LNHDA and CDR2 SQIVND (reference sequence). V dropped 4 bases and J dropped 4 bases, with 14 bases sitting between them. This chain's CDR3 is CASSRSLTLYNEQFF. CDR3 coding DNA: TGTGCCAGTAGTAGGTCCCTTACATTATACAATGAGCAGTTCTTC.

CDR3 region: CASSLAPGQPETQYF. CDR3 sequence (DNA): TGTGCCAGCAGCTTGGCTCCGGGACAACCGGAGACCCAGTACTTC. This rearrangement joins TRBV5-6 to TRBJ2-5, with D possibly being TRBD1 (6 bases). The ends were cut back, 0 bases at V and 5 bases at J, with 14 bases in the middle. Germline V lookup: CDR1 SGHDT, CDR2 YYEEEE. CDR3 length equals 15 residues. The full variable domain, rest sourced from reference TRBV5-6 and TRBJ2-5, is DAGVTQSPTHLIKTRGQQVTLRCSPKSGHDTVSWYQQALGQGPQFIFQYYEEEERQRGNFPDRFSGHQFPNYSSELNVNALLLGDSALYLCASSLAPGQPETQYFGPGTRLLVL.